This entry concerns a single TCR beta chain. The data derive from a study of cytomegalovirus exposure and HLA in healthy donors. This CDR3 is 15 amino acids long. With 5 bases removed from V and 4 bases from J, the gap between germline ends came to 18 bases. In germline, CDR1 is SGHVS, CDR2 FQNEAQ. The PCR had 60 Vbeta and 13 Jbeta primers. Profiled with immunoSEQ multiplex PCR; TCRdb holds only in-frame clones, not every one. Here the sample spans around 190,000 clones, around 83% being singletons. The chain is built from TRBV7-8 and TRBJ2-7, with D possibly matching TRBD2 (6 bases). The sequencing sample was made of PBMCs. This sequence was found in a man between 40 and 49 years old in good health and CMV-seropositive. The CDR3 DNA follows: TGTGCCAGCAGCCCGGGGGATGACCCCAGATACGAGCAGTACTTC. It is translated as CASSPGDDPRYEQYF.